These 7 T cell receptor beta chains share one sample of origin, sequenced in a study of T cells after yellow fever vaccination. TCRdb re-called the 5' RACE reads with MiXCR, one entry per CDR3 protein. Of 600,000 to 750,000 distinct CDR3 sequences listed, 9% to 15% are singletons. This specimen was PBMCs, taken on the day of the yellow fever booster vaccination. These receptors were collected from a man aged 25 to 40 who received the YFV17D yellow fever vaccine.

This clonotype was detected a few times. J is TRBJ2-5 and V is TRBV7-2; D gene ambiguous. Trimming pared 5 bases from V and 7 bases from J, leaving 14 bases between. The CDR3 extends over 13 amino acids. The V gene's germline CDR1 is SGHTA and CDR2 FQGNSA. CDR3 DNA sequence: TGTGCCAGCAGCCCTGAGCCGGTAACGACCCAGTACTTC. Protein: CASSPEPVTTQYF.

The V and J genes are TRBV29-1 and TRBJ2-2; the D gene is possibly TRBD1 (7 bases). V was trimmed by 6 bases and J by 6 bases, leaving 11 bases between them. CDR1 and CDR2 from the germline V gene are SQVTM and ANQGSEA. This CDR3 is 12 amino acids long. In nucleotides, the CDR3 is TGCAGCGTCGCAGGGGGGTCCGGGGAGCTGTTTTTT. Translated: CSVAGGSGELFF.

The chain links TRBV19 to TRBJ1-5, with D hard to call. Trimming removed 5 bases at V and 0 bases at J, with 11 bases between. This CDR3 has 15 amino acids. Germline V gene sequence: CDR1 LNHDA, CDR2 SQIVND (reference sequence). The CDR3 reads CASSSEKYSNQPQHF. As DNA, the CDR3 is TGTGCCAGTAGTTCGGAAAAGTATAGCAATCAGCCCCAGCATTTT. The whole variable domain, remainder taken from reference TRBV19 and TRBJ1-5, is DGGITQSPKYLFRKEGQNVTLSCEQNLNHDAMYWYRQDPGQGLRLIYYSQIVNDFQKGDIAEGYSVSREKKESFPLTVTSAQKNPTAFYLCASSSEKYSNQPQHFGDGTRLSIL.

The chain links TRBV12-3 or TRBV12-4 to TRBJ1-2, with D possibly being TRBD1 (6 bases). V was pared by 8 bases and J by 4 bases, with 14 bases between. The CDR3 consists of 13 residues. CDR3: CASFSGVGYGYTF. CDR3 bases: TGTGCCAGCTTCTCAGGGGTGGGCTATGGCTACACCTTC.

The rearrangement links TRBV5-4 to TRBJ2-3, with 8 bases aligning to TRBD2. This CDR3 has 16 amino acids. V lost 3 bases to trimming and J lost 4 bases; unmatched junction nucleotides: 10. The germline V gene has CDR1 SGHNT and CDR2 YYREEE (reference sequence). CDR3 in DNA: TGTGCCAGCAGCTCGCGTCCAGCGGGAGTTTCAGATACGCAGTATTTT. Translating it yields CASSSRPAGVSDTQYF.

This sequence joins TRBV29-1 and TRBJ1-4; no clear D. Germline V CDR1 and CDR2: SQVTM, ANQGSEA. This CDR3 is built from 11 residues. The V and J ends lost 1 base and 6 bases respectively, with 3 bases between them. The CDR3 DNA follows: TGCAGCGTTGAAGTTGATGAAAAACTGTTTTTT. Translated, it gives CSVEVDEKLFF.

The table lists this clonotype with a few counts. CDR3 in DNA: TGCGCCAGCAGCTTCGAAGGTGACAATCAGCCCCAGCATTTT. Translating it yields CASSFEGDNQPQHF. The chain uses TRBV5-1 and TRBJ1-5; D unresolved. This CDR3 comprises 14 residues. The V gene lost 2 bases and the J gene lost 3 bases, with 9 bases spanning the gap. Germline V gene sequence: CDR1 SGHRS, CDR2 YFSETQ.